Listed below are T cell receptor beta chains from one sample, sequenced in a study of T cell repertoires in cytomegalovirus infection. For these TCRs, the target antigens are not known. TCRdb fed the reads into MiXCR, producing one record per CDR3 protein. Of some 920,000 distinct CDR3 sequences listed, less than 40% are singletons. Sequenced material: cultured CD8+ T cells from PBMCs, taken from culture after CMV antigen stimulation. The receptors originated from a human donor in good health (CMV status not recorded). Some clones in this sample may be carry-over from other donors' samples. Each CDR3 is given with its conserved first and last residue. Each record gives: D gene, clone size, V gene, J gene, CDR3 DNA, CDR3 protein. The D gene is left open where the match is weak. Some rows have no size entry. The others give once, few or many, or a class for an expanded clone.

d_call: TRBD1; clone_size: many; v_call: TRBV4-2; j_call: TRBJ1-2; cdr3_nt: TGTGCCAGCAGCCAAGCAACAGGGGGAGGGGACTATGGCTACACCTTC; cdr3_aa: CASSQATGGGDYGYTF
d_call: TRBD1; clone_size: few; v_call: TRBV7-9; j_call: TRBJ2-4; cdr3_nt: TGTGCCAGCAGCCCCCGGACAGGGGAGACCAAAAACATTCAGTACTTC; cdr3_aa: CASSPRTGETKNIQYF
d_call: TRBD1; clone_size: NA; v_call: TRBV25-1; j_call: TRBJ1-2; cdr3_nt: TGTGCCAGCAGTGAATTTACAGGGGCTAACTATGGCTACACCTTC; cdr3_aa: CASSEFTGANYGYTF
d_call: NA; clone_size: few; v_call: TRBV20-1; j_call: TRBJ1-2; cdr3_nt: TGCAGTGCTAGAGGGCGTCAGGTTAGGGGCTATGGCTACACCTTC; cdr3_aa: CSARGRQVRGYGYTF
d_call: TRBD2; clone_size: NA; v_call: TRBV2; j_call: TRBJ2-3; cdr3_nt: TGTGCCAGCAGCCCCACTAGCGGGGTAAGCACAGATACGCAGTATTTT; cdr3_aa: CASSPTSGVSTDTQYF
d_call: NA; clone_size: few; v_call: TRBV12-3/TRBV12-4; j_call: TRBJ1-4; cdr3_nt: TGTGCCAGCAGTTTTTACAGTAACTATGCAACTAATGAAAAACTGTTTTTT; cdr3_aa: CASSFYSNYATNEKLFF
d_call: NA; clone_size: many; v_call: TRBV7-3; j_call: TRBJ2-2; cdr3_nt: TGTGCCAGCAGCGCGGAGGACGGATCTGATCCCGGGGAGCTGTTTTTT; cdr3_aa: CASSAEDGSDPGELFF
d_call: NA; clone_size: NA; v_call: TRBV6-6; j_call: TRBJ1-5; cdr3_nt: TGTGCCAGCCATAAGGACAGACTAAATCAGCCCCAGCATTTT; cdr3_aa: CASHKDRLNQPQHF
d_call: TRBD2; clone_size: NA; v_call: TRBV10-3; j_call: TRBJ2-2; cdr3_nt: TGTGCCATCAGCGAGGGACTAGCGGGGCCCCCGAACACCGGGGAGCTGTTTTTT; cdr3_aa: CAISEGLAGPPNTGELFF
d_call: NA; clone_size: NA; v_call: TRBV7-9; j_call: TRBJ2-3; cdr3_nt: TGTGCCAGCAGCTCTCCCTTGGAGGGTGGAACAGATACGCAGTATTTT; cdr3_aa: CASSSPLEGGTDTQYF
d_call: NA; clone_size: once; v_call: TRBV14; j_call: TRBJ2-3; cdr3_nt: TGTGCCAGCATGAGTGAGGCAGGGACAGATACGCAGTATTTT; cdr3_aa: CASMSEAGTDTQYF
d_call: NA; clone_size: many; v_call: TRBV19; j_call: TRBJ1-2; cdr3_nt: TGTGCCAGTAACGTCGGGGGCGCCTCCTTCTATGGCTACACCTTC; cdr3_aa: CASNVGGASFYGYTF
d_call: TRBD1; clone_size: NA; v_call: TRBV6-5; j_call: TRBJ2-6; cdr3_nt: TGTGCCAGCAGTTACATTTGGGGACAGGGGGTTTCTGGGGCCAACGTCCTGACTTTC; cdr3_aa: CASSYIWGQGVSGANVLTF
d_call: NA; clone_size: many; v_call: TRBV7-2; j_call: TRBJ1-2; cdr3_nt: TGTGCCAGCAGCTTCCAACTAGGGATCCGCACGGATGGCTACACCTTC; cdr3_aa: CASSFQLGIRTDGYTF
d_call: NA; clone_size: NA; v_call: TRBV4-1; j_call: TRBJ2-3; cdr3_nt: TGCGCCAGCAGCCAAGTTGGGGGCTCCGGTAACACAGATACGCAGTATTTT; cdr3_aa: CASSQVGGSGNTDTQYF
d_call: TRBD2; clone_size: NA; v_call: TRBV10-3; j_call: TRBJ2-1; cdr3_nt: TGTGCCATCAGTGGCACTAGCGGGGCTAACAATGAGCAGTTCTTC; cdr3_aa: CAISGTSGANNEQFF
d_call: NA; clone_size: NA; v_call: TRBV6-2/TRBV6-3; j_call: TRBJ2-5; cdr3_nt: TGTGCCAGCACATATACAGTGTACCAAGAGACCCAGTACTTC; cdr3_aa: CASTYTVYQETQYF
d_call: TRBD1; clone_size: few; v_call: TRBV6-2/TRBV6-3; j_call: TRBJ2-2; cdr3_nt: TGTGCCAGCAACTGGCGCATCCGGGACAGGGAAGACACCGGGGAGCTGTTTTTT; cdr3_aa: CASNWRIRDREDTGELFF
d_call: TRBD1; clone_size: NA; v_call: TRBV4-3; j_call: TRBJ2-4; cdr3_nt: TGCGCCAGCAGCCAAGACAATTGGGGGACAGGGGGTCGAGGTAAAAACATTCAGTACTTC; cdr3_aa: CASSQDNWGTGGRGKNIQYF
d_call: NA; clone_size: NA; v_call: TRBV19; j_call: TRBJ2-1; cdr3_nt: TGTGCCAGTAGAGGGGCGGCTTACTGGAATGAGCAGTTCTTC; cdr3_aa: CASRGAAYWNEQFF
d_call: NA; clone_size: NA; v_call: TRBV25-1; j_call: TRBJ1-1; cdr3_nt: TGTGCCAGCAGTGAAAAGGGAGGGGGTTTGCACACTGAAGCTTTCTTT; cdr3_aa: CASSEKGGGLHTEAFF
d_call: TRBD2; clone_size: NA; v_call: TRBV6-5; j_call: TRBJ2-7; cdr3_nt: TGTGCCAGCAGGACTAGCGAACTCTCCTACGAGCAGTACTTC; cdr3_aa: CASRTSELSYEQYF
d_call: NA; clone_size: many; v_call: TRBV7-8; j_call: TRBJ2-7; cdr3_nt: TGTGCCAGCAGCTCCGGGTCACGATATTTCTACGAGCAGTACTTC; cdr3_aa: CASSSGSRYFYEQYF
d_call: NA; clone_size: NA; v_call: TRBV27; j_call: TRBJ1-5; cdr3_nt: TGTGCCAGCAGTTCACTCGACAGGCCCAATCAGCCCCAGCATTTT; cdr3_aa: CASSSLDRPNQPQHF
d_call: TRBD2; clone_size: NA; v_call: TRBV6-1; j_call: TRBJ2-5; cdr3_nt: TGTGCCAGCAGTTACGGGTTAGCGGGGGAGACCCAGTACTTC; cdr3_aa: CASSYGLAGETQYF
d_call: NA; clone_size: NA; v_call: TRBV7-6; j_call: TRBJ2-2; cdr3_nt: TGTGCTAGCAGCTTAGACCCACCTGGGGATCACACCGGGGAGCTGTTTTTT; cdr3_aa: CASSLDPPGDHTGELFF
d_call: NA; clone_size: many; v_call: TRBV6-6; j_call: TRBJ1-5; cdr3_nt: TGTGCCAGCAGTTACTCTGTTACAGAAGAATATAGCAATCAGCCCCAGCATTTT; cdr3_aa: CASSYSVTEEYSNQPQHF
d_call: NA; clone_size: NA; v_call: TRBV10-3; j_call: TRBJ1-1; cdr3_nt: TGTGCCATCAGTGAGTCCCTATTGGAGGGGGGGAACACTGAAGCTTTCTTT; cdr3_aa: CAISESLLEGGNTEAFF
d_call: NA; clone_size: few; v_call: TRBV5-4; j_call: TRBJ1-6; cdr3_nt: TGTGCCAGCACCCGGTTGGGTGCAGCAGGAAATTCACCCCTCCACTTT; cdr3_aa: CASTRLGAAGNSPLHF
d_call: NA; clone_size: NA; v_call: TRBV20-1; j_call: TRBJ1-2; cdr3_nt: TGCAGTGCCCCATTCGGCTATGGCTACACCTTC; cdr3_aa: CSAPFGYGYTF
d_call: TRBD1; clone_size: once; v_call: TRBV4-1; j_call: TRBJ1-6; cdr3_nt: TGCGCCAGCAGCCAAGATGTGGACAGGGGCGATTCACCCCTCCGCTTT; cdr3_aa: CASSQDVDRGDSPLRF
d_call: TRBD1; clone_size: few; v_call: TRBV28; j_call: TRBJ1-1; cdr3_nt: TGTGCCAGCAGTCCGCAAGGGTACAGGGGTGGGATGAACACTGAAGCTTTCTTT; cdr3_aa: CASSPQGYRGGMNTEAFF